The entry that follows covers one T cell receptor (beta chain) sequence. No antigen is known for it. This specimen belongs to a study of T cell repertoires in cytomegalovirus infection. Looking at the study overall: Matching HLA type and CMV infection were both indicated by public TCR beta signatures.

The V gene lost 3 bases and the J gene lost 0 bases, with 18 bases spanning the gap. This CDR3 has 17 residues. Germline CDR1 reads SGHVS; CDR2 reads FQNEAQ. Study outcomes and limitations: Dominant in the ex vivo response were TCR beta clonotypes restricted by HLA-C and specific for CMV.

MiXCR, run by TCRdb on the reads, gives a single entry per CDR3 protein. The sample yields around 260,000 distinct CDR3 sequences, 20% to 30% seen once. The rearrangement links TRBV7-8 to TRBJ2-7; TRBD1 or TRBD2 may be the D gene (5 bases each). The sequence was obtained from a human donor in good health (CMV status not recorded). Some clones in this sample may be carry-over from other donors' samples. Material for sequencing was PBMCs. The CDR3 loop reads CASSFSPGTHSSYEQYF. The DNA of the CDR3 is TGTGCCAGCAGCTTCAGCCCCGGGACCCATAGCTCCTACGAGCAGTACTTC.